This record covers a single T cell receptor beta chain. The antigen remains unidentified. V gave up 4 bases and J gave up 7 bases, with 13 bases separating them. Germline CDR1 MGHRA, CDR2 YSYEKL. CDR3 length equals 14 residues. The method was immunoSEQ multiplex PCR; TCRdb's version includes in-frame clones alone and lacks a portion of them. The table includes about 2.4 million clones, over 85% detected once. The sample comes from a study of shared clonotypes between healthy human individuals. Findings and caveats of the study: Lower generation probabilities were found for non-shared clonotypes than for those shared by all four donors.

Researchers partitioned CD4+ cells into CD45RA+ naive and CD45RA-negative memory subsets. The TCR was taken from a man between 18 and 29 years old in good health. Some clones in this sample may be carry-over from other donors' samples. Sequences were obtained from naive CD4+ T cells from PBMCs. The subset is: CD45RA+ positively selected. V is TRBV4-1 and J is TRBJ2-2; D might be TRBD1 (6 bases). For the CDR3, the DNA is TGCGCCAGCAGCCGCTCAGGGGTAGACGGGGAGCTGTTTTTT. Encoded protein: CASSRSGVDGELFF.